Below, one TCR beta chain is given with its context. This clone was recorded a few times. Its binding antigen is unknown. No per-base quality is available; no much larger clone lies one base away. Reading the germline V gene gives CDR1 SGHNT and CDR2 YENEEA. The CDR3 runs 16 amino acids, cysteine and phenylalanine included. The CDR3 DNA has 48 bases and is translated from base 1. Trimming takes 2 bases from V and 0 bases from J, and the germline ends sit 14 bases apart. Explained via the paper, the treatment or condition label denotes: preoperative locoregional IRX-2 cytokine immunotherapy. The samples were obtained from a phase Ib study in which preoperative, locoregional IRX-2 cytokine immunotherapy intended to prime immune responses was tested. Patients with early-stage breast cancer who were given IRX-2 before surgery served as donors. The data belong to a study of preoperative IRX-2 immunotherapy in early breast cancer (dated by TCRdb to between 2018 and 2020).

Library prep was done by the immunoSEQ multiplex PCR assay. Here the immuneACCESS table is served through TCRdb, limited to in-frame sequences with V and J called. Missing clones are a known gap in these copies; in checked studies unresolved V genes cover under half, and the rest lacks a known reason. This sample holds 75,000 to 100,000 clones; about nine tenths were observed only once. 2% to 2.5% of the sample is held by the ten biggest clonotypes. This clonotype was sampled from a human donor with breast cancer. The sample in question was tumor tissue, obtained after IRX-2 immunotherapy. Recombination connected TRBV11-3 to TRBJ2-7, with the D gene call left open. The CDR3 loop reads CASSLNFGSYSYEQYF. The sequence in DNA is TGTGCCAGCAGCTTAAACTTCGGGTCCTACTCCTACGAGCAGTACTTC.